The source of this T cell receptor (beta chain) is a study of cytomegalovirus exposure and HLA in healthy donors. The PCR used 60 Vbeta and 13 Jbeta primers. The data were produced by immunoSEQ multiplex PCR, yet TCRdb's version contains in-frame clones alone and is incomplete. The sample records around 150,000 clones, 60% to 80% being singletons. Study outcomes and limitations: Most TCR beta V segments were productive about 90% or about 30% of the time in an earlier analysis. A link between a missense DCLRE1C variant and TCR beta V- and J-gene trimming emerged from a later analysis. Most TCR sequences proved rare, with some public TCRs found in many donors.

In germline, CDR1 is SQVTM, CDR2 ANQGSEA. The CDR3 is 11 residues long. Trimming left V 6 bases short and J 4 bases short, with 9 bases between. With regard to this clone: The antigen remains unidentified.

This chain uses TRBV29-1 with TRBJ1-1; no definite D call. This receptor was identified in a woman aged 45-60 years in good health and CMV-seropositive. Sequencing input: PBMCs. The CDR3 loop is CSVEGGTEAFF. The CDR3 nucleotides read TGCAGCGTCGAGGGTGGCACTGAAGCTTTCTTT.